The 23 T cell receptor beta chains given below trace back to one sample, sequenced in a study of T cells in Graves' hyperthyroidism and ophthalmopathy (dated by TCRdb to between 2019 and 2020). Libraries were made using multiplex PCR. The instrument given in TCRdb is Illumina HiSeq 2000. Amplification of TCR beta CDR3 regions was carried out from RNA transcripts. The TCR CDR3 was subjected to a first round of RT-PCR using the HTBI primer set and the Qiagen OneStep RT-PCR kit. Through fastp at Q25 and MiXCR, TCRdb rebuilt clones from the public reads, retaining in-frame beta chains. Under each unique CDR3 protein, matching rows form one entry showing the most common genes and DNA. This sample has about 640,000 distinct CDR3 sequences in its table, and about 14% of those were observed once. Clones ranked in the top ten supply around 13% of the sample. The sample consisted of blood. These receptors all stem from a woman aged 45-65 years with Graves' ophthalmopathy.

On this clonotype: A much larger clone lies a single base off, so this may be a read error. V usage is TRBV7-2 and J usage is TRBJ2-7; 11 bases are shared with TRBD2. The CDR3 has 19 residues. Germline assignment: CDR1 SGHTA and CDR2 FQGNSA. For the CDR3, the DNA is TGTGCCAGCAGCTTACGCGGACTAGCGGGCCCATTTAAGCATTACGAGCAGTGCTTC. It translates to CASSLRGLAGPFKHYEQCF.

This clonotype came up a few times. The chain has TRBV4-3 and TRBJ2-1, with TRBD2 identical over 10 bases. The CDR3 has 17 amino acids. V shed 0 bases, J shed 6 bases, and the junction held 8 bases outside the gene matches. Germline CDR1 LGHNA, CDR2 YSLEER. The CDR3 DNA reads TGCGCCAGCAGCCAAGATCTTCTGAGCGGGAGGGCCAATGAGCAGTTCTTC. This codes for CASSQDLLSGRANEQFF.

The chain carries TRBV29-1 and TRBJ2-1; 10 nucleotides line up with TRBD2. V shed 7 bases and J 6 bases; nucleotides not matched to a gene: 9. This CDR3 comprises 14 residues. Germline V gene lookup returns CDR1 SQVTM and CDR2 ANQGSEA. CDR3 DNA: TGCAGCGGAGGGGGGCTAGCGGGAGTCAATGAGCAGTTCTTC. It translates to CSGGGLAGVNEQFF.

This clonotype occurred many times. The chain is built from TRBV5-1 and TRBJ2-3; D gene uncertain. CDR3 size: 13 residues. V was cut by 3 bases and J by 1 base, with 6 bases left in between. Germline V gene data show CDR1 as SGHRS and CDR2 as YFSETQ. In DNA form, the CDR3 reads TGCGCCAGCAGCTACCCACGCACAGATACGCAGTATTTT. Translated: CASSYPRTDTQYF.

This clonotype was detected only a few times. J is TRBJ1-5 and V is TRBV20-1; D remains ambiguous. V lost 6 bases to trimming and J lost 2 bases, with 11 bases between them. The CDR3 runs to 13 residues. Germline V gives CDR1 DFQATT, CDR2 SNEGSKA (reference sequence). The CDR3 DNA reads TGCAGTGCATTACCAGATCGCAATCAGCCCCAGCATTTT. Residues: CSALPDRNQPQHF.

The rearrangement joins TRBV7-9 to TRBJ2-7; a possible D gene is TRBD2 (6 bases). The CDR3 is made up of 16 amino acids. V lost 6 bases and J lost 0, with 18 bases in between. Per the germline V gene, CDR1 is SEHNR and CDR2 is FQNEAQ (reference sequence). The DNA for the CDR3 is TGTGCCAGCAGTGCCTTTTGGCTCGGGAGCTCCTACGAGCAGTACTTC. As protein: CASSAFWLGSSYEQYF.

The gene calls are TRBV28 and TRBJ2-2, with D tentatively TRBD2 (5 bases). Germline V gene data show CDR1 as MDHEN and CDR2 as SYDVKM. The CDR3 loop spans 16 amino acids. Trimming stripped 2 bases from V and 1 base from J, with 11 bases between. CDR3 coding DNA: TGTGCCAGCAGTTTAAAGCGGCCCTTGAACACCGGGGAGCTGTTTTTT. This codes for CASSLKRPLNTGELFF.

V is TRBV28 and J is TRBJ1-6, with no clear D. This CDR3 region has 14 residues. Germline loops: CDR1 MDHEN, CDR2 SYDVKM. V shed 2 bases and J shed 8 bases, with 10 bases lying between them. The CDR3 is CASSLQRVDSPLHF. The CDR3 DNA is TGTGCCAGCAGTTTACAAAGGGTCGATTCACCCCTCCACTTT.

This clonotype was observed at least ten times. This chain uses TRBV2 with TRBJ1-5; no definite D call. V was shortened by 2 bases and J by 0 bases, with 14 bases between the two germline ends. CDR3 length: 17 amino acids. Germline lookup yields CDR1 SNHLY and CDR2 FYNNEI. The CDR3 DNA sequence: TGTGCCAGCAGTGAAACGGCGGGTGATTATAGCAATCAGCCCCAGCATTTT. This encodes CASSETAGDYSNQPQHF.

The chain is built from TRBV20-1 and TRBJ2-3; 10 bases line up with TRBD1. V lost 0 bases, J lost 1 base, and 4 bases stayed unmatched. Germline V CDR1 and CDR2: DFQATT, SNEGSKA (reference sequence). The CDR3 consists of 16 residues. CDR3 amino acids: CSARDRGTGGTDTQYF. For the CDR3, the DNA is TGCAGTGCTAGAGATCGCGGGACAGGGGGCACAGATACGCAGTATTTT.

This clonotype was counted between two and nine times. The gene calls are TRBV11-2 and TRBJ1-4; D call uncertain. The CDR3 covers 16 residues. Germline values: CDR1 SGHAT, CDR2 FQNNGV. V gave up 5 bases and J gave up 0 bases, with 13 bases separating them. CDR3 sequence: CASSPHAWATNEKLFF. The CDR3 DNA reads as TGTGCCAGCAGCCCCCATGCCTGGGCAACTAATGAAAAACTGTTTTTT.

In its sample, this clonotype was seen many times. The chain is built from TRBV7-2 and TRBJ2-5; D may be TRBD1 (7 bases). CDR1 is SGHTA and CDR2 is FQGNSA in the germline V gene. This CDR3 has 15 residues. V lost 1 base to trimming and J lost 5 bases, with 14 bases between them. CDR3 sequence (DNA): TGTGCCAGCAGCTTAGTTGGCAGGGGGGTTGAGACCCAGTACTTC. Translation gives CASSLVGRGVETQYF.

This clonotype was recorded many times. This rearrangement joins TRBV11-2 to TRBJ2-1, with TRBD1 matching 7 bases. CDR3 length: 15 amino acids. Looked up from germline, CDR1 is SGHAT and CDR2 is FQNNGV. The V and J ends lost 3 bases and 3 bases, in that order; junction bases with no gene match: 5. CDR3: CASSFRRTGYNEQFF. The DNA of the CDR3 is TGTGCCAGCAGCTTCCGGAGGACAGGCTACAATGAGCAGTTCTTC.

The rearrangement uses TRBV18 and TRBJ2-2, with unresolved D. Germline CDR1 is KGHSH and CDR2 is LQKENI. The CDR3 has 16 amino acids. Between the trimmed V and J ends, which lost 5 bases and 0 bases, there was a span of 13 bases. This CDR3 reads CASSTQTTSNTGELFF. The DNA for the CDR3 is TGTGCCAGCTCAACTCAGACAACATCGAACACCGGGGAGCTGTTTTTT.

The chain employs TRBV20-1 and TRBJ2-1, with D possibly matching TRBD2 (5 bases). This CDR3 region has 16 residues. Germline V gene data show CDR1 as DFQATT and CDR2 as SNEGSKA (reference sequence). Between the trimmed V and J ends, which lost 3 bases and 7 bases, there was a span of 22 bases. The chain's CDR3 is CSASAVARPGGNEQFF. The CDR3 DNA reads as TGCAGTGCTAGCGCCGTCGCGCGCCCGGGCGGGAATGAGCAGTTCTTC.

In this sample, this clonotype turned up many times. The rearrangement joins TRBV6-6 to TRBJ2-7, with 14 bases that match TRBD2. This CDR3 spans 17 amino acids. CDR1 MNHNY and CDR2 SVGAGI come from the germline V gene (reference sequence). The V segment lost 2 bases and the J segment 0 bases; nucleotides outside the gene matches: 3. CDR3 loop: CASSYGGLAGDSYEQYF. The CDR3 coding sequence is TGTGCCAGCAGTTACGGGGGACTAGCGGGAGACTCCTACGAGCAGTACTTC.

This clonotype was observed many times. The gene calls are TRBV9 and TRBJ1-1; D is possibly TRBD1 (5 bases). The germline V gene has CDR1 SGDLS and CDR2 YYNGEE. This CDR3 has 13 residues. Trimming took off 0 bases at V and 12 bases at J, with 15 bases between the two ends. DNA for the CDR3: TGTGCCAGCAGCGTAGAAGGTCAGGGAATAACTTTCTTT. Protein product: CASSVEGQGITFF.

This chain joins TRBV20-1 and TRBJ2-7, with 10 positions matching TRBD2. The J segment lost 1 base and the V segment lost 6 bases, leaving 15 bases of the junction unmatched. Germline values: CDR1 DFQATT, CDR2 SNEGSKA (reference sequence). This CDR3 comprises 17 residues. In nucleotides, the CDR3 is TGCAGTGCCACCATCCCCACTAGCGGGGTCACGTCCTACGAGCAGTACTTC. Translated: CSATIPTSGVTSYEQYF.

In the case of this clonotype: A much more abundant neighbour one base away suggests this may be a read error. The V gene is TRBV12-3 or TRBV12-4, the J gene TRBJ1-5; the match to TRBD1 covers 7 bases. This CDR3 contains 14 residues. CDR3 protein: CASIRGGSNQPQRF. DNA for the CDR3: TGTGCCAGCATCAGGGGGGGGAGCAATCAGCCCCAGCGTTTT.

This chain joins TRBV29-1 and TRBJ2-7; D remains unclear. V was pared by 5 bases and J by 3 bases, with 14 bases between. The CDR3 totals 13 residues. Germline loops: CDR1 SQVTM, CDR2 ANQGSEA. CDR3 bases: TGCAGCGTTCGGGCCCCGGAACTCTACGAGCAGTACTTC. Amino acids: CSVRAPELYEQYF.

V is TRBV24-1 and J is TRBJ2-1, with TRBD2 matching 9 bases. The germline gives CDR1 KGHDR, CDR2 SFDVKD. V lost 9 bases, J lost 9 bases, and 14 bases stayed unmatched. This CDR3 is built from 15 residues. In nucleotides, the CDR3 is TGTGCCACCGGAGGGCGGGAGGGCCAGTACTCTGAGCAGTTCTTC. Translating it yields CATGGREGQYSEQFF.

The sample holds many counts of this clonotype. The chain employs TRBV28 and TRBJ2-7; 9 bases are shared with TRBD1. Per the germline V gene, CDR1 is MDHEN and CDR2 is SYDVKM. This CDR3 contains 16 residues. V shed 5 bases, J shed 1 base, and the junction held 9 bases outside the gene matches. The DNA of the CDR3 is TGTGCCAGCAGTCCCTTCTCCGGGACAGGGTCCTACGAGCAGTACTTC. Its translation: CASSPFSGTGSYEQYF.

This clonotype was detected many times. The chain carries TRBV11-2 and TRBJ2-7; 7 bases are a match to TRBD1. CDR1 SGHAT and CDR2 FQNNGV come from the germline V gene. There are 19 residues in the CDR3. J gave up 3 bases and V 5 bases, and 22 bases lay outside the gene matches. The CDR3 is CASSPPTGIGLPSIYEQYF. CDR3 nucleotides: TGTGCCAGCAGCCCGCCGACAGGGATAGGGCTCCCCAGCATCTACGAGCAGTACTTC.